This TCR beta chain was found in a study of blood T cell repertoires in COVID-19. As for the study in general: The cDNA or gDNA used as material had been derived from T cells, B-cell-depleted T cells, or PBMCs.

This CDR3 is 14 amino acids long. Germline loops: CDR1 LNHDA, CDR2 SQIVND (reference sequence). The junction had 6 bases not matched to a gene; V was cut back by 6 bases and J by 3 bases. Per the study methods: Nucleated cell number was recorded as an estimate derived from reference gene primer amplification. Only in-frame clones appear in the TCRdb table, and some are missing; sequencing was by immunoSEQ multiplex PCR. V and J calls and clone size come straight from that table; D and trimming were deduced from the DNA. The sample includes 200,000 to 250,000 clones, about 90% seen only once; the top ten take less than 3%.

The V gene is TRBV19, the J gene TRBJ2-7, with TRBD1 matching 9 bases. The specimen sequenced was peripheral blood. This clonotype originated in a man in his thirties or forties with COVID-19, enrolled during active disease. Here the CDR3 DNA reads TGTGCCAGTAGCCCTACGGGACAGGGCTACGAGCAGTACTTC. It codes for CASSPTGQGYEQYF.